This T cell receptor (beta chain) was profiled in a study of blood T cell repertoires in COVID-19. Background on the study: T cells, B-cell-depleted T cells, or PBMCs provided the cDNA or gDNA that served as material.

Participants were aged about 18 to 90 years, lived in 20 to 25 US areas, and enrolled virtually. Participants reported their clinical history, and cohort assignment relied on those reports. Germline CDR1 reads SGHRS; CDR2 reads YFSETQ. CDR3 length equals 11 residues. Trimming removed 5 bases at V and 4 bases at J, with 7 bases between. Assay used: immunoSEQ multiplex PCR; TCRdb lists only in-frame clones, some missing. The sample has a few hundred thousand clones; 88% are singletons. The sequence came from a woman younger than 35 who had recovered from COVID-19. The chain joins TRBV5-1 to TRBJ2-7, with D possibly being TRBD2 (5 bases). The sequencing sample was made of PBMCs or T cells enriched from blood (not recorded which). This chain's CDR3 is CASRREYEQYF. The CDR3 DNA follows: TGCGCCAGCAGAAGGGAGTACGAGCAGTACTTC.